A selection of T cell receptor beta chains follows, all from one sample in a study of CD4 T cells in relation to SARS-CoV-2 and coronaviruses. TCRdb's table, derived via immunoSEQ multiplex PCR, lists solely in-frame clones and lacks some. Of approximately 36,000 clones in the sample, 77% are singletons; the top ten hold over 20%. Their cognate antigens are unknown. Input material: memory CD4+ T cells from PBMCs, cultured in vitro. The receptors originated from an adult with COVID-19. CDR3s include the opening cysteine and the closing phenylalanine or tryptophan. D genes are given only for firm matches. For some rows the clone size is stated as once, few or many, or as a class when expanded; others skip it.

j_call clone_size v_call d_call cdr3_aa cdr3_nt
TRBJ2-3 . TRBV7-2 . CASSLGGFADTQYF TGTGCCAGCAGCTTAGGAGGTTTTGCAGATACGCAGTATTTT
TRBJ2-5 once TRBV9 . CASSATLRGPQETQYF TGTGCCAGCAGCGCCACACTGCGGGGACCTCAAGAGACCCAGTACTTC
TRBJ2-5 . TRBV3-1/TRBV3-2 TRBD2 CASSQDTTSGELQETQYF TGTGCCAGCAGCCAAGATACGACTAGCGGAGAATTACAAGAGACCCAGTACTTC
TRBJ1-1 . TRBV2 TRBD1 CASIEDRFDTEAFF TGTGCCAGCATCGAGGACAGGTTTGACACTGAAGCTTTCTTT
TRBJ2-2 . TRBV16 . CASSQRRGHTGELFF TGTGCCAGCAGCCAAAGGAGGGGGCACACCGGGGAGCTGTTTTTT
TRBJ1-3 . TRBV5-4 TRBD1 CASSYTGGSGNTIYF TGTGCCAGCAGTTATACAGGGGGCTCTGGAAACACCATATATTTT
TRBJ2-1 . TRBV30 TRBD2 CAWSTSGSGNEQFF TGTGCCTGGAGTACCAGCGGGAGTGGTAATGAGCAGTTCTTC
TRBJ1-1 . TRBV28 TRBD1 CASRRQGTTEAFF TGTGCCAGCAGGAGACAGGGAACCACTGAAGCTTTCTTT
TRBJ2-3 . TRBV25-1 TRBD2 CASNRTSGSGTDTQYF TGTGCCAGCAATCGGACTAGCGGGAGCGGCACAGATACGCAGTATTTT
TRBJ1-5 few TRBV27 . CASRSLEQNNQPQHF TGTGCCAGCAGGAGTTTAGAACAGAACAATCAGCCCCAGCATTTT
TRBJ2-5 . TRBV5-4 TRBD2 CASSFGLAGGETQYF TGTGCCAGCAGCTTCGGACTAGCGGGAGGGGAGACCCAGTACTTC
TRBJ2-1 . TRBV7-8 TRBD2 CASSPRLGGRRGNEQFF TGTGCCAGCAGCCCCAGACTTGGCGGGAGACGAGGCAATGAGCAGTTCTTC
TRBJ1-2 . TRBV20-1 . CSASTQGRGYGYTF TGCAGTGCTAGTACCCAGGGGCGCGGCTATGGCTACACCTTC
TRBJ2-5 . TRBV6-2/TRBV6-3 . CASSYLGTRGETQYF TGTGCCAGCAGTTACTTAGGGACAAGAGGCGAGACCCAGTACTTC
TRBJ2-7 few TRBV4-2 . CASSQDTYEQYF TGTGCCAGCAGCCAAGACACCTACGAGCAGTACTTC
TRBJ2-1 . TRBV2 . CASSDSYTDEQFF TGTGCCAGCAGTGACAGCTACACGGATGAGCAGTTCTTC